This section outlines one T cell receptor (beta chain) sequence together with its context. Its cognate antigen is unknown. The data were taken from a study of T cell responses to AZD1222 COVID-19 vaccine. Study results and limitations: The study identified only a handful of AZD1222 recipients as seropositive at baseline. Increases in Spike-specific TCR breadth and depth were seen after two AZD1222 doses.

The germline gives CDR1 LNHDA, CDR2 SQIVND (reference sequence). The CDR3 is 13 residues long. V was shortened by 9 bases and J by 4 bases, with 15 bases between the two germline ends. Profiling relied on immunoSEQ multiplex PCR, and the TCRdb table lists in-frame clones only, not all of them. Of approximately 98,000 clones in the sample, around 84% are singletons; the top ten hold over 3%. The source was peripheral blood, collected on day 0 of AZD1222 vaccination. The clonotype comes from an adult in good health. This sequence joins TRBV19 and TRBJ1-2; D ambiguous. In DNA, the CDR3 is TGTGCCAGCGGCACGGCCGGGCGCTATGGCTACACCTTC. This gives the protein CASGTAGRYGYTF.